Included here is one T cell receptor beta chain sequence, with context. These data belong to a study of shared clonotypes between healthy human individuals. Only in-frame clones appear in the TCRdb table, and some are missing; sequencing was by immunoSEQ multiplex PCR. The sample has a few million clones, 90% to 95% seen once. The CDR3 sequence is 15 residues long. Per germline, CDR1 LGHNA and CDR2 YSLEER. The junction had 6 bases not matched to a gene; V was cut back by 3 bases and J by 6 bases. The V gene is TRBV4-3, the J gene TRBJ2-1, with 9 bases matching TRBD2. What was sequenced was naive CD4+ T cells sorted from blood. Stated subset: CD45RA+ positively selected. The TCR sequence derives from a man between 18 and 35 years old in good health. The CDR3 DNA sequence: TGCGCCAGCAGCCACTCGATAGCGGGAGTCAATGAGCAGTTCTTC. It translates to CASSHSIAGVNEQFF.